The 21 T cell receptor beta chains given below trace back to one sample, sequenced in a study of shared clonotypes between healthy human individuals. Assay: immunoSEQ multiplex PCR; the TCRdb copy retains only in-frame clones and omits some. Among around 2.1 million clones listed, 85% to 95% were seen once. The naive CD8 population came from CD45RO-negative cells selected for CCR7, without terminally differentiated effector memory CD45RA+ cells. Sequencing was carried out using naive CD8+ T cells from PBMCs. The receptors come from a man aged 18 to 29 in good health. Some clones in this sample may be carry-over from other donors' samples.

The chain couples TRBV7-2 to TRBJ2-7; 9 bases agree with TRBD1. The CDR3 has 13 residues. The germline V gene encodes CDR1 SGHTA and CDR2 FQGNSA. The V and J ends lost 6 bases and 7 bases, in that order; junction bases with no gene match: 7. The CDR3 loop is CASRDRGSGEQYF. CDR3 sequence (DNA): TGTGCCAGCAGGGACAGGGGTAGTGGGGAGCAGTACTTC.

V is TRBV28 and J is TRBJ2-5, with 7 positions matching TRBD2. Per the germline V gene, CDR1 is MDHEN and CDR2 is SYDVKM. The CDR3 has 16 amino acids. Trimming cost V 3 bases and J 1 base; bases outside gene matches: 8. The CDR3 DNA reads TGTGCCAGCAGTTTTTTTAGCGGGTTTCGCCAAGAGACCCAGTACTTC. It encodes CASSFFSGFRQETQYF.

The gene calls are TRBV7-2 and TRBJ2-7; 8 nucleotides line up with TRBD2. V gave up 4 bases and J gave up 2 bases; unmatched junction bases: 7. In germline, CDR1 is SGHTA, CDR2 FQGNSA. The CDR3 runs to 15 residues. The CDR3 loop reads CASSSGTRIPYEQYF. The DNA for the CDR3 is TGTGCCAGCAGCTCCGGGACTAGAATCCCCTACGAGCAGTACTTC.

The chain is built from TRBV10-3 and TRBJ2-7; D unresolved. The CDR3 contains 14 residues. V shed 3 bases and J shed 1 base, with 10 bases lying between them. The germline V gene has CDR1 ENHRY and CDR2 SYGVKD. The CDR3 DNA follows: TGTGCCATCAGTGATAACGCAATATCCTACGAGCAGTACTTC. Protein: CAISDNAISYEQYF.

The chain links TRBV16 to TRBJ1-1; a weak D match, TRBD1 (5 bases). The V gene lost 0 bases and the J gene lost 8 bases, with 13 bases spanning the gap. Per germline, CDR1 KGHSY and CDR2 FQNENV. CDR3 size: 14 residues. CDR3 region: CASSQSPGPREAFF. CDR3 nucleotide sequence: TGTGCCAGCAGCCAATCTCCGGGGCCCAGGGAAGCTTTCTTT.

A remark on this clone: The identical CDR3 is also encoded by other nucleotide sequences in the sample. The J gene is TRBJ2-3, the V gene TRBV6-5; the match to TRBD2 covers 9 bases. The CDR3 has 14 residues. With V trimmed by 2 bases and J by 4 bases, 1 base remained unmatched. CDR1 MNHEY and CDR2 SVGAGI come from the germline V gene. The CDR3 bases are TGTGCCAGCAGTTACGCGGGAGGGGCAGATACGCAGTATTTT. It translates to CASSYAGGADTQYF.

The chain employs TRBV6-1 and TRBJ2-7; D might be TRBD2 (6 bases). V lost 1 base to trimming and J lost 2 bases, with 12 bases between them. Germline-derived CDR1 and CDR2 are MNHNS and SASEGT. This CDR3 comprises 15 residues. The CDR3 loop is CASSEVVGLPYEQYF. The CDR3 nucleotides are TGTGCCAGCAGTGAAGTTGTGGGACTTCCCTACGAGCAGTACTTC.

In its sample, this clone was seen once. This chain links TRBV29-1 with TRBJ1-2, with D possibly matching TRBD1 (5 bases). Trimming shortened V by 4 bases and J by 2 bases, and 14 bases separated the two germline ends. Germline V gene sequence: CDR1 SQVTM, CDR2 ANQGSEA. The length of the CDR3 is 14 residues. CDR3 in DNA: TGCAGCGTTGCCTTGCAGGGCCCGAACTATGGCTACACCTTC. Its protein is CSVALQGPNYGYTF. The entire variable domain, with the rest obtained from reference TRBV29-1 and TRBJ1-2, is as follows: SAVISQKPSRDICQRGTSLTIQCQVDSQVTMMFWYRQQPGQSLTLIATANQGSEATYESGFVIDKFPISRPNLTFSTLTVSNMSPEDSSIYLCSVALQGPNYGYTFGSGTRLTVV.

V gene TRBV5-1 combines with J gene TRBJ2-7; D not resolved. The germline gives CDR1 SGHRS, CDR2 YFSETQ. The CDR3 totals 13 residues. V dropped 2 bases and J dropped 3 bases, with 9 bases sitting between them. The DNA of the CDR3 is TGCGCCAGCAGCTTAGCTTTCGGCTACGAGCAGTACTTC. Amino acids: CASSLAFGYEQYF.

The chain has TRBV5-5 and TRBJ1-1; D gene uncertain. The length of the CDR3 is 13 residues. V lost 1 base and J 4 bases, leaving 8 bases between the germline ends. CDR1 is SGHKS, CDR2 YYEKEE, per germline (reference sequence). The CDR3 DNA sequence: TGTGCCAGCAGCTTGTCGCCCCGCACTGAAGCTTTCTTT. It specifies CASSLSPRTEAFF.

J is TRBJ2-1 and V is TRBV9; TRBD2 agrees at 13 bases. The germline CDR1 and CDR2 sequences are SGDLS and YYNGEE. The V gene end was trimmed by 4 bases and the J gene end by 9 bases; junction bases not matched to a gene: 10. The CDR3 sequence is 16 residues long. The CDR3 nucleotides are TGTGCCAGCAGCCCAGGGACTAGCGGGACTCTCATTGAGCAGTTCTTC. This encodes CASSPGTSGTLIEQFF. Filled out from reference TRBV9 and TRBJ2-1, the complete variable domain reads DSGVTQTPKHLITATGQRVTLRCSPRSGDLSVYWYQQSLDQGLQFLIQYYNGEERAKGNILERFSAQQFPDLHSELNLSSLELGDSALYFCASSPGTSGTLIEQFFGPGTRLTVL.

The chain employs TRBV5-1 and TRBJ1-4; 8 nucleotides agree with TRBD1. V lost 6 bases and J lost 2; bases outside the gene matches: 9. The V gene's germline CDR1 is SGHRS and CDR2 YFSETQ. This CDR3 contains 16 residues. This CDR3 reads CASIQGAGVTNEKLFF. The DNA of the CDR3 is TGCGCCAGCATCCAGGGGGCGGGGGTGACTAATGAAAAACTGTTTTTT.

The chain is built from TRBV30 and TRBJ2-3; the D gene is possibly TRBD2 (7 bases). Germline V gene lookup returns CDR1 GTSNPN and CDR2 SVGIG (reference sequence). Trimming took 5 bases from V and 5 from J, leaving 14 bases between them. The CDR3 has 13 residues. The CDR3 spells CAWGLVGGDTQYF. The CDR3 DNA reads TGTGCCTGGGGACTAGTAGGGGGAGATACGCAGTATTTT. Using reference TRBV30 and TRBJ2-3 for the parts outside the CDR3, the full variable domain is SQTIHQWPATLVQPVGSPLSLECTVEGTSNPNLYWYRQAAGRGLQLLFYSVGIGQISSEVPQNLSASRPQDRQFILSSKKLLLSDSGFYLCAWGLVGGDTQYFGPGTRLTVL.

The V call is TRBV21-1, the J call TRBJ2-5; the table names TRBD2, a call not compared with the DNA. TRBV21-1 is marked as a pseudogene. This CDR3 comprises 15 residues. This CDR3 reads CASSKQAGGGETQYF. CDR3 nucleotides: TGTGCCAGCAGCAAACAAGCGGGAGGAGGGGAGACCCAGTACTTC.

In the case of this clone: One junction end does not reproduce the germline sequence, and a read error may be involved. The sample holds other DNA sequences that translate to the same CDR3. The chain is built from TRBV9 and TRBJ2-2, with a possible D match to TRBD2 (5 bases). This CDR3 spans 14 amino acids. The germline V gene encodes CDR1 SGDLS and CDR2 YYNGEE. The CDR3 is CASSVGADTGELFF. In DNA form, the CDR3 reads TGTGCCAGCAGCGTAGGGGCAGACACCGGGGAACTGTTTTTT.

This sequence joins TRBV7-9 and TRBJ2-4; 8 nucleotides agree with TRBD1. This CDR3 spans 14 amino acids. Germline CDR1 reads SEHNR; CDR2 reads FQNEAQ (reference sequence). V shed 4 bases, J shed 5 bases, and the junction held 4 bases outside the gene matches. CDR3 nucleotide sequence: TGTGCCAGCAGCTCGCCGACAGGGGAAAACATTCAGTACTTC. Protein sequence: CASSSPTGENIQYF.

The J gene is TRBJ2-7, the V gene TRBV6-6; 9 positions agree with TRBD2. This CDR3 has 16 amino acids. J was trimmed by 5 bases and V by 0 bases; bases with no gene match: 8. Germline loops: CDR1 MNHNY, CDR2 SVGAGI (reference sequence). CDR3 sequence: CASSYSMGGRADEQYF. For the CDR3, the DNA is TGTGCCAGCAGTTACTCGATGGGCGGGAGGGCCGACGAGCAGTACTTC.

The chain recombines TRBV15 with TRBJ2-1, with 9 nucleotides matching TRBD2. The CDR3 covers 15 residues. Germline CDR1 LNHNV, CDR2 YYDKDF (reference sequence). V gave up 0 bases and J gave up 4 bases; unmatched junction bases: 1. Here the CDR3 reads CATSREREGYNEQFF. CDR3 in DNA: TGTGCCACCAGCAGAGAGCGGGAGGGATACAATGAGCAGTTCTTC.

The chain has TRBV21-1 and TRBJ2-7; TRBD1 is the table's D call and was not checked against the DNA. TRBV21-1 is annotated as a pseudogene. The CDR3 runs to 16 residues. CDR3 bases: TGTGCCAGCAGCAAAGCGCTTTACAGGGGTGCCTACGAGCAGTACTTC. Its protein is CASSKALYRGAYEQYF.

In its sample, this clone was seen a few times. Distinct nucleotide sequences in the sample also encode this CDR3. This chain uses TRBV6-5 with TRBJ1-2; no reliable D call. Looked up from germline, CDR1 is MNHEY and CDR2 is SVGAGI. The CDR3 is 14 residues long. V was clipped by 0 bases and J by 0 bases, with 5 bases between them. The CDR3 nucleotides read TGTGCCAGCAGTTACTCGAGCACTAACTATGGCTACACCTTC. Its protein product is CASSYSSTNYGYTF.

This sequence joins TRBV5-3 and TRBJ2-7; 7 bases match TRBD1. TRBV5-3 is given ORF status, its function remaining uncertain. The ends lost 4 bases at V and 2 bases at J; junction bases unmatched: 9. The CDR3 extends over 15 amino acids. DNA for the CDR3: TGTGCCAGAAGCGCAACCGGGACAGAAGCCTACGAGCAGTACTTC. Its translation is CARSATGTEAYEQYF.